These T cell receptor beta chains were read from a single sample in a study of blood T cell repertoires in COVID-19. The protocol was immunoSEQ multiplex PCR, while the TCRdb copy is restricted to in-frame clones and leaves out a portion. The data contain under 250,000 clones, around 82% of them singletons. The sample was peripheral blood. These receptors were obtained from a woman between 65 and 79 years old with acute or convalescent COVID-19. Each CDR3 is given without its conserved first and last residue. D genes are given only for firm matches.

CDR3aa: ASSLSSGPGVGEKLF
d_gene: -
v_gene: TRBV5-1

CDR3aa: ASSSLLDTQY
d_gene: -
v_gene: TRBV7-2

CDR3aa: ASRTMDSYGYT
d_gene: -
v_gene: TRBV2

CDR3aa: ASSPGQASSGNTIY
d_gene: TRBD1
v_gene: TRBV10-2

CDR3aa: AWSSQGAGANVLT
d_gene: TRBD1
v_gene: TRBV30

CDR3aa: ASSRPGTDYNEQF
d_gene: TRBD1
v_gene: TRBV4-1

CDR3aa: ASSPTGTGETEAF
d_gene: TRBD1
v_gene: TRBV3-1/TRBV3-2

CDR3aa: ASSRDRLNTEAF
d_gene: TRBD1
v_gene: TRBV19

CDR3aa: ASSLTATGDGYT
d_gene: TRBD1
v_gene: TRBV18

CDR3aa: ASSQGTGAGNTIY
d_gene: TRBD1
v_gene: TRBV4-3

CDR3aa: ASNLSGGAWNEQF
d_gene: TRBD2
v_gene: TRBV6-5

CDR3aa: ASSLGGTSRNEQF
d_gene: TRBD2
v_gene: TRBV7-7

CDR3aa: ASSSWANPGAPLH
d_gene: -
v_gene: TRBV7-8

CDR3aa: ASSAGAYEGYT
d_gene: -
v_gene: TRBV2

CDR3aa: ASSLAGRTEAF
d_gene: -
v_gene: TRBV5-1

CDR3aa: ASSQWLAGGNTGELF
d_gene: TRBD2
v_gene: TRBV4-3

CDR3aa: ASSPRTTYNSPLH
d_gene: -
v_gene: TRBV7-2

CDR3aa: ASSLVGQGPYEQY
d_gene: TRBD1
v_gene: TRBV5-1

CDR3aa: ASTWGGEAF
d_gene: -
v_gene: TRBV28

CDR3aa: ASSQDLVGGTEAF
d_gene: -
v_gene: TRBV3-1/TRBV3-2

CDR3aa: ASSGTGGRYNEQF
d_gene: TRBD1
v_gene: TRBV5-6

CDR3aa: ASSLSGGGMNTEAF
d_gene: -
v_gene: TRBV28

CDR3aa: ASSPNGAVEAF
d_gene: -
v_gene: TRBV7-9

CDR3aa: ASSFRQGFLYGYT
d_gene: TRBD1
v_gene: TRBV7-2

CDR3aa: ASSLEESSPLH
d_gene: -
v_gene: TRBV11-3

CDR3aa: ASRTQGEAF
d_gene: -
v_gene: TRBV2

CDR3aa: ASSSGTENNSPLH
d_gene: TRBD1
v_gene: TRBV7-6

CDR3aa: ASSLAPTESSYEQY
d_gene: -
v_gene: TRBV5-1

CDR3aa: ASSPRQDMVTDTQY
d_gene: -
v_gene: TRBV9

CDR3aa: AWTGTGVTEAF
d_gene: TRBD1
v_gene: TRBV30

CDR3aa: ASSTSTGYNSPLH
d_gene: -
v_gene: TRBV19

CDR3aa: ASSLEGRAIANYGYT
d_gene: -
v_gene: TRBV7-9

CDR3aa: ASSPVGGSGANVLT
d_gene: -
v_gene: TRBV18

CDR3aa: ASSPRQGYYEQY
d_gene: -
v_gene: TRBV9

CDR3aa: ASSQDRSYEKLF
d_gene: TRBD1
v_gene: TRBV7-9

CDR3aa: ASRVRGNTEAF
d_gene: -
v_gene: TRBV27

CDR3aa: ASSSREKLF
d_gene: -
v_gene: TRBV11-2

CDR3aa: ASRLVPTYTNEQF
d_gene: -
v_gene: TRBV6-5

CDR3aa: ASSGDRDSAPRYYGYT
d_gene: TRBD1
v_gene: TRBV6-1

CDR3aa: ASSLETGSLVKGYT
d_gene: TRBD1
v_gene: TRBV5-1